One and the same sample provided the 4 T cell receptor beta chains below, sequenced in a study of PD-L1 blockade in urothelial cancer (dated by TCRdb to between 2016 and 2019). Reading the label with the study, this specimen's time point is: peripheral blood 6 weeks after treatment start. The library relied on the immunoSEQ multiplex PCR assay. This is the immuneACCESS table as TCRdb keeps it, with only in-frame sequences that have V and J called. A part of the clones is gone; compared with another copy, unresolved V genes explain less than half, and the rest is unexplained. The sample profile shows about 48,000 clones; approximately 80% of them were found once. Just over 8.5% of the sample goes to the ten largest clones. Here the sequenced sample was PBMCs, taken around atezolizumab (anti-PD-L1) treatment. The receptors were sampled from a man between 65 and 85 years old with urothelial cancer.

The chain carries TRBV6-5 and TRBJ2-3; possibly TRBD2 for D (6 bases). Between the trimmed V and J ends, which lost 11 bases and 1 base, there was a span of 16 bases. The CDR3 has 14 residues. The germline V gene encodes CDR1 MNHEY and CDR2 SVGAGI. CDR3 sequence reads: CAARAGLGTDTQYF. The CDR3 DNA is TGTGCCGCCCGGGCGGGACTTGGCACAGATACGCAGTATTTT.

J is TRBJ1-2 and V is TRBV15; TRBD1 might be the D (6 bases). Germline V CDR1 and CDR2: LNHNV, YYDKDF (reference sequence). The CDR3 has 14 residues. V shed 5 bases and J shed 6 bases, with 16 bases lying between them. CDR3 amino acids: CATSSRVTGDGYTF. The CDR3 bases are TGTGCCACCAGCTCGCGGGTGACAGGTGATGGCTACACCTTC.

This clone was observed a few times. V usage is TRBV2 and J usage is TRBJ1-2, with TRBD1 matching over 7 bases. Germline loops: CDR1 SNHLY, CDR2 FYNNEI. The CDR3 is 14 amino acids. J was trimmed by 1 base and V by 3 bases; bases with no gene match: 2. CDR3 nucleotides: TGTGCCAGCAGTGAGGACAGGATTAACTATGGCTACACCTTC. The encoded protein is CASSEDRINYGYTF. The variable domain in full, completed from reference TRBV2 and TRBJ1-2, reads EPEVTQTPSHQVTQMGQEVILRCVPISNHLYFYWYRQILGQKVEFLVSFYNNEISEKSEIFDDQFSVERPDGSNFTLKIRSTKLEDSAMYFCASSEDRINYGYTFGSGTRLTVV.

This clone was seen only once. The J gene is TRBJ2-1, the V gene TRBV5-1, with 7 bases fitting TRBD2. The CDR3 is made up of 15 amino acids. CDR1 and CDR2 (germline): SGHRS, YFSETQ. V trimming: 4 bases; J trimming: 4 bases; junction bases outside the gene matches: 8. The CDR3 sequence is CASSERGGGYNEQFF. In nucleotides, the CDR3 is TGCGCCAGCAGCGAGCGGGGCGGGGGATACAATGAGCAGTTCTTC.